One and the same sample provided the 18 T cell receptor beta chains below, sequenced in a study of shared clonotypes between healthy human individuals. Sequencing was performed with immunoSEQ multiplex PCR; in TCRdb, only in-frame clones are kept and a portion is missing. Of about 680,000 clones listed, around three quarters are singletons. Sequencing input: memory CD4+ T cells sorted from blood. Indicated subset: CD45RA-negative fraction. All receptors come from a woman in her 30s in good health.

There are a few counts of this clone. This chain joins TRBV5-1 and TRBJ2-3; D assignment may be TRBD1 or TRBD2 (5 bases each). The V gene lost 5 bases and the J gene lost 5 bases, with 12 bases spanning the gap. Germline-derived CDR1 and CDR2 are SGHRS and YFSETQ. The CDR3 loop spans 13 amino acids. The CDR3 loop is CASSVGDLDTQYF. The CDR3 DNA follows: TGCGCCAGCAGTGTGGGGGACCTAGATACGCAGTATTTT.

V gene TRBV5-6 combines with J gene TRBJ2-7; 11 bases fit TRBD2. V was clipped by 4 bases and J by 3 bases; unmatched bases: 3. The germline CDR1 and CDR2 sequences are SGHDT and YYEEEE. This CDR3 is 14 amino acids long. The CDR3 nucleotides are TGTGCCAGCAGCCGAGGACTAGCGGGCTACGAGCAGTACTTC. It codes for CASSRGLAGYEQYF.

The CDR3 nucleotides are TGTGCCTGTGGACCTGGGGCCAAAAACATTCAGTACTTC. Protein sequence: CACGPGAKNIQYF. J is TRBJ2-4 and V is TRBV30; D unclear. CDR1 and CDR2 from the germline V gene are GTSNPN and SVGIG (reference sequence). This CDR3 has 13 residues. With 6 bases removed from V and 1 base from J, the gap between germline ends came to 10 bases.

The chain couples TRBV28 to TRBJ1-5; the D is unclear. The length of the CDR3 is 16 residues. In germline, CDR1 is MDHEN, CDR2 SYDVKM. The V end was cut by 1 base, the J end by 2 bases, with 12 bases between. The CDR3 sequence: CASSLYQSPRNQPQHF. As DNA, the CDR3 is TGTGCCAGCAGTTTATATCAATCTCCTCGCAATCAGCCCCAGCATTTT.

Regarding this clone: A clone one base away is much larger, so this may be a read error. Other DNA sequences from this sample encode an identical CDR3 as well. The chain's CDR3 is CASSIWGKETQYF. In DNA form, the CDR3 reads TGTGCCAGTAGTATCTGGGGTAAAGAGACCCAGTACTTC. The chain employs TRBV19 and TRBJ2-5, with D unclear. CDR3 length equals 13 residues. From germline, CDR1 is LNHDA and CDR2 SQIVND (reference sequence). The V and J ends lost 3 bases and 3 bases respectively, with 8 bases between them.

J is TRBJ2-3 and V is TRBV7-8, with 9 bases matching TRBD2. CDR1 and CDR2 (germline): SGHVS, FQNEAQ. The CDR3 is 16 residues long. Trimming at V came to 1 base and at J to 0 bases, leaving 2 bases not matched to a gene. CDR3 sequence reads: CASSLGLAASTDTQYF. CDR3 nucleotides: TGTGCCAGCAGCTTAGGACTAGCGGCTAGCACAGATACGCAGTATTTT.

The J gene is TRBJ1-5, the V gene TRBV19, with 8 bases fitting TRBD1. V dropped 4 bases and J dropped 7; count of bases not matched to a gene: 6. The CDR3 has 14 amino acids. CDR1 and CDR2 from the germline V gene are LNHDA and SQIVND (reference sequence). The CDR3 nucleotides are TGTGCCAGTAGTACCGGACAGGGACGCCAGCCCCAGCATTTT. Protein sequence: CASSTGQGRQPQHF.

This clone was counted only a few times. The chain couples TRBV7-2 to TRBJ2-7; 9 bases are shared with TRBD1. Trimming took 1 base from V and 7 from J; bases not matched to a gene: 14. The germline V gene encodes CDR1 SGHTA and CDR2 FQGNSA. CDR3 size: 17 residues. In nucleotides, the CDR3 is TGTGCCAGCAGCTTAGAAAGTGGGACAGGGTATTCGGGGGAGCAGTACTTC. It is translated as CASSLESGTGYSGEQYF.

V and J are TRBV6-6 and TRBJ1-2, with TRBD1 as a possible D gene (6 bases). The germline V gene encodes CDR1 MNHNY and CDR2 SVGAGI (reference sequence). This CDR3 comprises 14 residues. V lost 5 bases and J 4 bases, leaving 14 bases between the germline ends. CDR3 sequence: CASSPKGGVYGYTF. In DNA form, the CDR3 reads TGTGCCAGCAGTCCCAAGGGGGGTGTCTATGGCTACACCTTC.

Comment on this clone: This specimen includes other DNA sequences encoding the same CDR3. The CDR3 DNA is TGTGCCAGTAGCACCGGACAGAAGAACACTGAAGCTTTCTTT. Residues: CASSTGQKNTEAFF. The rearrangement uses TRBV19 and TRBJ1-1; D possibly corresponds to TRBD1 (6 bases). The CDR3 loop spans 14 amino acids. Deletions cut 6 bases from V and 1 base from J, with 12 bases between. Looked up from germline, CDR1 is LNHDA and CDR2 is SQIVND (reference sequence). Full variable domain (remainder filled in from reference TRBV19 and TRBJ1-1): DGGITQSPKYLFRKEGQNVTLSCEQNLNHDAMYWYRQDPGQGLRLIYYSQIVNDFQKGDIAEGYSVSREKKESFPLTVTSAQKNPTAFYLCASSTGQKNTEAFFGQGTRLTVV.

The chain links TRBV7-2 to TRBJ1-5; D is possibly TRBD1 (6 bases). This CDR3 is built from 13 residues. Germline assignment: CDR1 SGHTA and CDR2 FQGNSA. The germline V and J ends were trimmed by 5 bases and 6 bases, with 11 bases remaining between them. CDR3 protein: CASSRGGPQPQHF. CDR3 DNA: TGTGCCAGCAGCCGCGGGGGGCCTCAGCCCCAGCATTTT.

This clone came up a few times. The chain employs TRBV9 and TRBJ1-1; D uncertain. Germline V gives CDR1 SGDLS, CDR2 YYNGEE. V was clipped by 0 bases and J by 5 bases, with 8 bases between them. This CDR3 has 13 residues. Here the CDR3 reads CASSVEVRTEAFF. DNA of the CDR3: TGTGCCAGCAGCGTAGAGGTTCGGACTGAAGCTTTCTTT.

The rearrangement joins TRBV28 to TRBJ1-4; D not certain. Germline V lookup: CDR1 MDHEN, CDR2 SYDVKM. The CDR3 is made up of 15 amino acids. V was trimmed by 5 bases and J by 0 bases, leaving 10 bases between them. The CDR3 sequence: CASSASTATNEKLFF. CDR3 DNA: TGTGCCAGCAGTGCTTCGACGGCAACTAATGAAAAACTGTTTTTT.

The gene calls are TRBV2 and TRBJ2-7, with unresolved D. Trimming shortened V by 7 bases and J by 2 bases, and 9 bases separated the two germline ends. The CDR3 is made up of 12 amino acids. The germline CDR1 and CDR2 sequences are SNHLY and FYNNEI. The DNA of the CDR3 is TGTGCCAGCACAGCAGGTGCCTACGAGCAGTACTTC. This translates into CASTAGAYEQYF.

V usage is TRBV14 and J usage is TRBJ2-3; D gene unclear. CDR3 length: 14 amino acids. Trimming took off 3 bases at V and 2 bases at J, with 9 bases between the two ends. Germline loops: CDR1 SGHDN, CDR2 FVKESK. The CDR3 bases are TGTGCCAGCAGCCAGACGACTTTCACAGATACGCAGTATTTT. Translated, it gives CASSQTTFTDTQYF.

This sequence joins TRBV19 and TRBJ1-2, with TRBD1 as a possible D gene (6 bases). Trimming removed 5 bases at V and 0 bases at J, with 16 bases between. CDR1 is LNHDA, CDR2 SQIVND, per germline (reference sequence). The CDR3 is made up of 16 amino acids. The CDR3 region has the DNA TGTGCCAGTAGTGCCCAACAGGGTTACGCTAACTATGGCTACACCTTC. Its translation is CASSAQQGYANYGYTF.

The CDR3, as DNA: TGTGCCAGCAGCTCCAACTCCTACAATGAGCAGTTCTTC. Its protein is CASSSNSYNEQFF. The rearrangement joins TRBV7-2 to TRBJ2-1, with D unresolved. The V end lost 4 bases, the J end lost 0 bases, and 4 bases lay between the germline ends. Per the germline V gene, CDR1 is SGHTA and CDR2 is FQGNSA. This CDR3 is built from 13 residues.

The chain has TRBV28 and TRBJ1-1, with 7 bases identical to TRBD1. CDR1 is MDHEN, CDR2 SYDVKM, per germline. The CDR3 spans 13 residues. The ends lost 5 bases at V and 4 bases at J; junction bases unmatched: 4. The CDR3 bases are TGTGCCAGCAGTCGCGGACAGGCCACTGAAGCTTTCTTT. It specifies CASSRGQATEAFF.